This TCR beta chain was recovered during a study of cytomegalovirus exposure and HLA in healthy donors. Healthy people donating bone marrow made up the donors. In the PCR, 60 Vbeta and 13 Jbeta primers were used. Assay: immunoSEQ multiplex PCR; the TCRdb copy retains only in-frame clones and omits some. The data contain 200,000 to 300,000 clones, about 81% of them singletons. The CDR3 sequence is 14 residues long. The germline CDR1 and CDR2 sequences are SNHLY and FYNNEI. Trimming shortened V by 4 bases and J by 1 base, and 10 bases separated the two germline ends. Study-wide findings and caveats: The study listed approximately 170 cytomegalovirus-associated TCR beta chains. Among the most significant clusters, several appeared linked to common viral pathogens in a later analysis. Among the CMV-associated chains, three were confirmed in vitro as specific for CMV antigens.

Concerning this clone itself: Its antigen is undetermined.

The clonotype was recovered from a woman aged 40 to 50 in good health and CMV-seropositive. The sample taken for sequencing was PBMCs. The chain recombines TRBV2 with TRBJ1-1, with D possibly matching TRBD1 (5 bases). The CDR3 nucleotides are TGTGCCAGCAGTGTAGACAGCCCGAACACTGAAGCTTTCTTT. Translated: CASSVDSPNTEAFF.